The next 26 T cell receptor beta chains were all read from a single sample in a study of cytomegalovirus exposure and HLA in healthy donors. The PCR employed 60 Vbeta primers together with 13 Jbeta primers. The method was immunoSEQ multiplex PCR; TCRdb's version includes in-frame clones alone and lacks a portion of them. The sample yields about 87,000 clones, around 70% seen once. Input material: PBMCs. Source of these receptors: a man aged 25 to 45 in good health and CMV-seropositive.

In this sample, this clone turned up a few times. J is TRBJ2-1 and V is TRBV4-3, with D tentatively TRBD2 (6 bases). Looked up from germline, CDR1 is LGHNA and CDR2 is YSLEER. This CDR3 contains 15 residues. Trimming took 4 bases from V and 7 from J, leaving 17 bases between them. CDR3 sequence reads: CASSLGLPNRNEQFF. The CDR3 bases are TGCGCCAGCAGCCTCGGACTACCCAATAGGAATGAGCAGTTCTTC.

This clone was found once. The V gene is TRBV4-2, the J gene TRBJ2-1, with TRBD2 identical over 7 bases. J lost 0 bases, V lost 4 bases, and 6 bases had no gene match. Germline V gene sequence: CDR1 LGHNA, CDR2 YNFKEQ. The CDR3 is 16 residues long. The CDR3 DNA reads TGTGCCAGCAGCCTAACGCCTAGCGGCTCCTACAATGAGCAGTTCTTC. Its protein is CASSLTPSGSYNEQFF.

This clone was seen a few times. This chain uses TRBV9 with TRBJ2-5, with D possibly matching TRBD2 (5 bases). V lost 0 bases and J lost 5, with 14 bases in between. Germline CDR1 SGDLS, CDR2 YYNGEE. CDR3 length: 15 amino acids. CDR3 sequence: CASSVGASGKETQYF. CDR3 sequence (DNA): TGTGCCAGCAGCGTAGGGGCTTCGGGAAAGGAGACCCAGTACTTC.

The V gene is TRBV11-2, the J gene TRBJ2-1, with D possibly being TRBD1 (5 bases). The V end lost 0 bases, the J end lost 0 bases, and 6 bases lay between the germline ends. The CDR3 consists of 15 residues. The germline CDR1 and CDR2 sequences are SGHAT and FQNNGV. CDR3 bases: TGTGCCAGCAGCTTAGATCAGGGCTCCTACAATGAGCAGTTCTTC. It yields the protein CASSLDQGSYNEQFF.

Details on this clone: One end of the junction varies from germline; a read error may be responsible. The chain recombines TRBV30 with TRBJ1-2; maybe TRBD1 (6 bases). The length of the CDR3 is 13 residues. Germline lookup yields CDR1 GTSNPN and CDR2 SVGIG (reference sequence). The CDR3 sequence: CAWSVTDRSANPF. The CDR3 coding sequence is TGTGCCTGGAGTGTAACCGACAGGTCGGCTAACCCCTTC. Full variable domain (missing parts from reference TRBV30 and TRBJ1-2): SQTIHQWPATLVQPVGSPLSLECTVEGTSNPNLYWYRQAAGRGLQLLFYSVGIGQISSEVPQNLSASRPQDRQFILSSKKLLLSDSGFYLCAWSVTDRSANPFGSGTRLTVV.

The chain has TRBV18 and TRBJ2-7; the match to TRBD2 covers 13 bases. CDR1 KGHSH and CDR2 LQKENI come from the germline V gene. This CDR3 has 15 residues. Trimming cost V 3 bases and J 8 bases; bases outside gene matches: 7. The CDR3 protein is CASSPATGTSGKQYF. CDR3 coding DNA: TGTGCCAGCTCACCGGCTACCGGGACTAGCGGGAAGCAGTACTTC.

The chain employs TRBV5-6 and TRBJ2-5, with 9 nucleotides matching TRBD2. The germline V gene encodes CDR1 SGHDT and CDR2 YYEEEE. V lost 0 bases to trimming and J lost 0 bases; unmatched junction nucleotides: 6. This CDR3 spans 17 amino acids. The DNA for the CDR3 is TGTGCCAGCAGCTTGGTAGTCGCGGGAGGGTACCAAGAGACCCAGTACTTC. Amino acids: CASSLVVAGGYQETQYF.

This chain connects TRBV4-1 to TRBJ2-5, with D perhaps matching TRBD1 (5 bases). Between the trimmed V and J ends, which lost 2 bases and 1 base, there was a span of 11 bases. Germline V gene data show CDR1 as MGHRA and CDR2 as YSYEKL. The CDR3 consists of 15 residues. The CDR3: CASSQWEGVQETQYF. DNA of the CDR3: TGCGCCAGCAGCCAATGGGAAGGGGTCCAAGAGACCCAGTACTTC.

The chain has TRBV18 and TRBJ1-1, with D possibly being TRBD1 (6 bases). Germline assignment: CDR1 KGHSH and CDR2 LQKENI. CDR3 length: 14 amino acids. V was cut by 3 bases and J by 2 bases, with 10 bases left in between. CDR3 region: CASSPGQKNTEAFF. The CDR3 DNA follows: TGTGCCAGCTCACCCGGACAGAAAAACACTGAAGCTTTCTTT.

This rearrangement joins TRBV6-5 to TRBJ1-3; D is perhaps TRBD1 (5 bases). Between the trimmed V and J ends, which lost 2 bases and 3 bases, there was a span of 11 bases. The CDR3 length is 15 residues. The germline CDR1 and CDR2 sequences are MNHEY and SVGAGI. The CDR3 sequence is CASSYLPGNGNTIYF. For the CDR3, the DNA is TGTGCCAGCAGTTACCTCCCAGGGAATGGAAACACCATATATTTT.

This clone occurred a few times. The chain couples TRBV5-1 to TRBJ2-1, with 8 bases identical to TRBD1. Germline V gene data show CDR1 as SGHRS and CDR2 as YFSETQ. This CDR3 comprises 16 residues. After removal of 3 bases from V and 0 bases from J, the junction contained 5 bases not matched to a gene. The CDR3 DNA is TGCGCCAGCAGCTGGACAGGGCTGAGCTCCTACAATGAGCAGTTCTTC. It specifies CASSWTGLSSYNEQFF. The full variable domain, with the rest looked up from reference TRBV5-1 and TRBJ2-1, is KAGVTQTPRYLIKTRGQQVTLSCSPISGHRSVSWYQQTPGQGLQFLFEYFSETQRNKGNFPGRFSGRQFSNSRSEMNVSTLELGDSALYLCASSWTGLSSYNEQFFGPGTRLTVL.

The chain recombines TRBV11-3 with TRBJ2-1, with a possible D match to TRBD1 (6 bases). Trimming took off 5 bases at V and 6 bases at J, with 26 bases between the two ends. In germline, CDR1 is SGHNT, CDR2 YENEEA. The CDR3 runs 18 residues. The CDR3 DNA follows: TGTGCCAGCAGCCCAGGGGCCGGGTTTAGTTTTGTGAGCAATGAGCAGTTCTTC. Translating it yields CASSPGAGFSFVSNEQFF. Full variable domain (rest looked up from reference TRBV11-3 and TRBJ2-1): EAGVVQSPRYKIIEKKQPVAFWCNPISGHNTLYWYLQNLGQGPELLIRYENEEAVDDSQLPKDRFSAERLKGVDSTLKIQPAELGDSAVYLCASSPGAGFSFVSNEQFFGPGTRLTVL.

For this clone: A read error may produce the germline difference seen at one junction end. V usage is TRBV7-7 and J usage is TRBJ1-1; D is unresolved. This CDR3 spans 13 amino acids. The germline CDR1 and CDR2 sequences are SSHAT and FNYEAQ (reference sequence). The CDR3 sequence is CASSRDTNTEAFF. The CDR3 DNA is TGTGCTAGCAGCCGAGACACTAACACTGAAGCTTTCTTT.

The chain has TRBV10-3 and TRBJ2-7; 7 bases agree with TRBD2. Per the germline V gene, CDR1 is ENHRY and CDR2 is SYGVKD. The CDR3 sequence is 14 residues long. The ends lost 5 bases at V and 4 bases at J; junction bases unmatched: 8. CDR3 coding DNA: TGTGCCATCAGTCAGGGAGGGAACGTTTACGAGCAGTACTTC. Amino acids: CAISQGGNVYEQYF.

The chain has TRBV28 and TRBJ1-3; D is undetermined. Deletions cut 3 bases from V and 0 bases from J, with 6 bases between. This CDR3 comprises 14 residues. Looked up from germline, CDR1 is MDHEN and CDR2 is SYDVKM. CDR3 in DNA: TGTGCCAGCAGTTTTGAGGTCTCTGGAAACACCATATATTTT. Translating it yields CASSFEVSGNTIYF.

The sample holds a few counts of this clone. The V call is TRBV27, the J call TRBJ1-4; TRBD1 might be the D (6 bases). In germline, CDR1 is MNHEY, CDR2 SMNVEV (reference sequence). V gave up 6 bases and J gave up 2 bases, with 19 bases separating them. The CDR3 covers 17 residues. The DNA of the CDR3 is TGTGCCAGCAGGCGTAGGGGGGGAAGGACGACTAATGAAAAACTGTTTTTT. Translated, it gives CASRRRGGRTTNEKLFF. Variable domain in full (rest from reference TRBV27 and TRBJ1-4): EAQVTQNPRYLITVTGKKLTVTCSQNMNHEYMSWYRQDPGLGLRQIYYSMNVEVTDKGDVPEGYKVSRKEKRNFPLILESPSPNQTSLYFCASRRRGGRTTNEKLFFGSGTQLSVL.

This chain links TRBV4-2 with TRBJ2-7; 8 bases match TRBD1. The V gene's germline CDR1 is LGHNA and CDR2 YNFKEQ. The CDR3 loop spans 15 amino acids. V was clipped by 3 bases and J by 0 bases; unmatched bases: 4. CDR3 sequence reads: CASSQGTGFSYEQYF. Written as DNA, the CDR3 is TGTGCCAGCAGCCAGGGGACAGGATTCTCCTACGAGCAGTACTTC.

The chain employs TRBV5-1 and TRBJ2-3; D may be TRBD1 (5 bases). Trimming removed 2 bases from V and 2 bases from J, with 12 bases in between. The CDR3 sequence is 15 residues long. The germline gives CDR1 SGHRS, CDR2 YFSETQ. As DNA, the CDR3 is TGCGCCAGCAGCTTTTCGGACACGTACACAGATACGCAGTATTTT. This sequence encodes CASSFSDTYTDTQYF.

V is TRBV4-3 and J is TRBJ2-2, with a tentative D call TRBD2 (5 bases). V was cut by 3 bases and J by 4 bases, with 15 bases left in between. The germline V gene has CDR1 LGHNA and CDR2 YSLEER. The CDR3 has 16 residues. The chain's CDR3 is CASSHDTRAGTGELFF. CDR3 DNA sequence: TGCGCCAGCAGCCACGACACTAGGGCTGGCACCGGGGAGCTGTTTTTT.

The CDR3 loop reads CASSYLQGSIEGYTF. The CDR3 DNA sequence: TGTGCCAGCTCCTACCTTCAGGGGAGTATAGAAGGCTACACCTTC. The chain carries TRBV6-5 and TRBJ1-2, with a tentative D call TRBD1 (6 bases). The CDR3 length is 15 residues. Deletions cut 8 bases from V and 8 bases from J, with 24 bases between. Germline V CDR1 and CDR2: MNHEY, SVGAGI.

There are a few counts of this clone. CDR3 sequence: CASSLYSRSTNEKLFF. CDR3 in DNA: TGTGCCAGCAGTCTTTACTCCAGGTCAACTAATGAAAAACTGTTTTTT. The chain joins TRBV2 to TRBJ1-4; D remains unclear. Germline V gene sequence: CDR1 SNHLY, CDR2 FYNNEI. Trimming removed 5 bases from V and 0 bases from J, with 13 bases in between. The CDR3 has 16 amino acids.

The J gene is TRBJ2-1, the V gene TRBV9, with 16 bases matching TRBD2. Germline CDR1 reads SGDLS; CDR2 reads YYNGEE. This CDR3 comprises 16 residues. V shed 3 bases and J 9 bases; nucleotides not matched to a gene: 6. The CDR3 DNA sequence: TGTGCCAGCAGCGGGGGACTAGCGGGAGGGCCAGGTGAGCAGTTCTTC. Amino acids: CASSGGLAGGPGEQFF.

This clone was counted a single time. The chain has TRBV6-5 and TRBJ1-4; 8 bases line up with TRBD1. The CDR3 totals 15 residues. The germline V gene encodes CDR1 MNHEY and CDR2 SVGAGI. J was trimmed by 8 bases and V by 5 bases; bases with no gene match: 10. This CDR3 is CASSQTGGKGEKLFF. The CDR3 DNA sequence: TGTGCCAGCAGTCAAACAGGGGGAAAGGGAGAAAAACTGTTTTTT.

The chain combines TRBV13 with TRBJ1-5, with D possibly TRBD1 on 6 matching bases. V lost 5 bases and J 5 bases, leaving 13 bases between the germline ends. Germline V lookup: CDR1 PRHDT, CDR2 FYEKMQ (reference sequence). The CDR3 is made up of 14 amino acids. This CDR3 is CASSPPGEDQPQHF. The CDR3 DNA sequence: TGTGCCAGCAGCCCTCCAGGGGAAGATCAGCCCCAGCATTTT. The full variable domain, completed using reference TRBV13 and TRBJ1-5, is AAGVIQSPRHLIKEKRETATLKCYPIPRHDTVYWYQQGPGQDPQFLISFYEKMQSDKGSIPDRFSAQQFSDYHSELNMSSLELGDSALYFCASSPPGEDQPQHFGDGTRLSIL.

This chain connects TRBV27 to TRBJ1-5; 7 nucleotides match TRBD1. The CDR3 consists of 14 residues. V shed 5 bases and J 0 bases; nucleotides not matched to a gene: 1. Germline values: CDR1 MNHEY, CDR2 SMNVEV (reference sequence). This CDR3 reads CASSRGPSNQPQHF. Written as DNA, the CDR3 is TGTGCCAGCAGTAGGGGGCCTAGCAATCAGCCCCAGCATTTT.

This chain links TRBV9 with TRBJ2-7, with 13 bases identical to TRBD2. The CDR3 has 17 residues. Germline lookup yields CDR1 SGDLS and CDR2 YYNGEE. V dropped 0 bases and J dropped 4; count of bases not matched to a gene: 7. The CDR3 here is CASSVGLAGGGGYEQYF. The CDR3 DNA reads as TGTGCCAGCAGCGTAGGACTAGCGGGAGGAGGGGGATACGAGCAGTACTTC.